The sample holds one count of the clone carrying this TCR beta chain. V was cut by 6 bases and J by 5 bases, with 11 bases left in between. The CDR3 length is 13 residues. Per the germline V gene, CDR1 is ENHRY and CDR2 is SYGVKD. The source of the sample is a study of blood T cell repertoires in COVID-19. About the research overall: Samples came from the United States, Italy and Spain, spanning acute and convalescent COVID-19.

The protocol was immunoSEQ multiplex PCR, while the TCRdb copy is restricted to in-frame clones and leaves out a portion. The sample includes 180,000 or so clones, roughly 87% seen only once; the top ten take roughly 1.2%. Participant ages covered roughly 18 to 89 years across 20 to 30 US areas. In assigning cohorts, the study relied on participant-reported clinical history. Material for sequencing was PBMCs or T cells enriched from blood (not recorded which). The chain has TRBV10-3 and TRBJ1-5; perhaps TRBD1 as D (6 bases). The TCR was taken from a human donor with acute COVID-19. The donor label of this sample is uncertain. The CDR3 is CAIRNRADQPQHF. Written as DNA, the CDR3 is TGTGCCATCAGGAACAGGGCAGATCAGCCCCAGCATTTT.